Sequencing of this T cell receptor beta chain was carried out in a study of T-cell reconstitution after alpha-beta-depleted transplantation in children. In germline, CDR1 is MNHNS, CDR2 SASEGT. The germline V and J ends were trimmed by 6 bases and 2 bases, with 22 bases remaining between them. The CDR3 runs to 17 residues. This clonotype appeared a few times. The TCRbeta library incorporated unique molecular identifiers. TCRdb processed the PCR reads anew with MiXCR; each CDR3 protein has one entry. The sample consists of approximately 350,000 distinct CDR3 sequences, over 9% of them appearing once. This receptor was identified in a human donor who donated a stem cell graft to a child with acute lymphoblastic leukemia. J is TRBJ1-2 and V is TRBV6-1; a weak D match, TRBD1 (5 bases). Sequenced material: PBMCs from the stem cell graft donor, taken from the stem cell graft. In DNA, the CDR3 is TGTGCCAGCAGCCCCGGGGCTAGGGACTTCCTGAACTATGGCTACACCTTC. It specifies CASSPGARDFLNYGYTF.